This TCR beta chain was sequenced during a study of blood T cell repertoires in COVID-19. Study-level information: Material from acute and convalescent COVID-19 was sourced from the United States, Italy and Spain. The cDNA or gDNA used as material had been derived from T cells, B-cell-depleted T cells, or PBMCs.

V was clipped by 0 bases and J by 6 bases; unmatched bases: 4. CDR1 and CDR2 from the germline V gene are KGHSH and LQKENI. This CDR3 spans 17 amino acids. Enrollment of patients from Seattle took place during active infection, with longitudinal follow-up. In the source study's methods: Using reference gene primer amplification, nucleated cell counts were estimated. The repertoire was sequenced with immunoSEQ multiplex PCR; TCRdb's copy has only in-frame clones and lacks some. V and J calls and clone size are those listed in that table; D and trimming were worked out from the DNA. This sample has about 87,000 clones, with over 75% found just once.

The clonotype comes from a woman at least 80 years old with COVID-19, enrolled during active disease. This rearrangement joins TRBV18 to TRBJ2-2; 13 bases map to TRBD2. Sequencing was performed on peripheral blood. The CDR3 region is CASSPPGLAGSAGELFF. CDR3 nucleotides: TGTGCCAGCTCACCACCGGGACTAGCGGGATCGGCCGGGGAGCTGTTTTTT. Drawing the rest from reference TRBV18 and TRBJ2-2, the complete variable domain is NAGVMQNPRHLVRRRGQEARLRCSPMKGHSHVYWYRQLPEEGLKFMVYLQKENIIDESGMPKERFSAEFPKEGPSILRIQQVVRGDSAAYFCASSPPGLAGSAGELFFGEGSRLTVL.